A single sample gave rise to the 20 T cell receptor beta chains below, sequenced in a study of shared clonotypes between healthy human individuals. Here immunoSEQ multiplex PCR was the method, and the copy in TCRdb shows in-frame clones only, minus some. The sample contains 500,000 or so clones, around 95% of which appear only once. The source material was naive CD4+ T cells sorted from blood. Specified subset: CD45RA+ positively selected. The receptors come from a woman younger than 45 in good health.

The chain carries TRBV5-4 and TRBJ2-1; D unresolved. Trimming pared 5 bases from V and 8 bases from J, leaving 5 bases between. Germline V gives CDR1 SGHNT, CDR2 YYREEE (reference sequence). The CDR3 is 10 residues long. In DNA form, the CDR3 reads TGTGCCAGCAGTTCCCATGAGCAGTTCTTC. Translation gives CASSSHEQFF.

This clone was counted a single time. The chain has TRBV11-1 and TRBJ1-2, with unresolved D. Germline CDR1 reads SGHAT; CDR2 reads FQDESV (reference sequence). CDR3 size: 11 residues. The V gene lost 5 bases and the J gene lost 8 bases, with 9 bases spanning the gap. CDR3 amino acids: CASSRGYGYTF. The DNA of the CDR3 is TGTGCCAGCAGCCGTGGATACGGCTACACCTTC.

The rearrangement joins TRBV7-2 to TRBJ2-7; TRBD1 matches at 9 bases. From germline, CDR1 is SGHTA and CDR2 FQGNSA. The CDR3 has 19 residues. With 3 bases clipped from V and 4 bases from J, the junction kept 19 bases outside the gene matches. The CDR3: CASSLGYWGQGRVKYEQYF. For the CDR3, the DNA is TGTGCCAGCAGCTTGGGCTACTGGGGACAGGGTAGAGTGAAGTACGAGCAGTACTTC. The full variable domain, completed using reference TRBV7-2 and TRBJ2-7, is GAGVSQSPSNKVTEKGKDVELRCDPISGHTALYWYRQSLGQGLEFLIYFQGNSAPDKSGLPSDRFSAERTGGSVSTLTIQRTQQEDSAVYLCASSLGYWGQGRVKYEQYFGPGTRLTVT.

The chain combines TRBV5-1 with TRBJ2-7; D is undetermined. Germline V gives CDR1 SGHRS, CDR2 YFSETQ. This CDR3 is 16 amino acids long. V was cut by 0 bases and J by 0 bases, with 13 bases left in between. The CDR3 region is CASSLAQHSPSYEQYF. The CDR3 nucleotides read TGCGCCAGCAGCTTGGCACAGCACTCTCCCTCCTACGAGCAGTACTTC.

This chain uses TRBV15 with TRBJ2-3; D might be TRBD1 (6 bases). This CDR3 spans 14 amino acids. Per the germline V gene, CDR1 is LNHNV and CDR2 is YYDKDF (reference sequence). V lost 5 bases and J lost 1, with 10 bases in between. The CDR3 sequence is CATSFNRGTDTQYF. CDR3 nucleotide sequence: TGTGCCACCAGCTTTAACAGGGGCACAGATACGCAGTATTTT.

V and J are TRBV9 and TRBJ2-2, with 14 bases identical to TRBD2. The V and J ends lost 3 bases and 6 bases, in that order; junction bases with no gene match: 16. CDR1 and CDR2 (germline): SGDLS, YYNGEE. The CDR3 is made up of 20 amino acids. In nucleotides, the CDR3 is TGTGCCAGCAGCGCGGGAGAGCCGGGACTAGCGGGAGTAGGAGCCGGGGAGCTGTTTTTT. Amino acids: CASSAGEPGLAGVGAGELFF.

The chain joins TRBV19 to TRBJ1-2; D gene uncertain. Trimming removed 11 bases at V and 7 bases at J, with 17 bases between. The germline V gene encodes CDR1 LNHDA and CDR2 SQIVND (reference sequence). There are 12 residues in the CDR3. CDR3 sequence: CASEEGPGGYTF. The CDR3 DNA follows: TGTGCCTCTGAGGAAGGTCCCGGTGGCTACACCTTC.

This chain uses TRBV28 with TRBJ2-1; 7 bases agree with TRBD2. The CDR3 runs to 15 residues. V shed 3 bases and J 6 bases; nucleotides not matched to a gene: 8. The germline gives CDR1 MDHEN, CDR2 SYDVKM. CDR3 nucleotide sequence: TGTGCCAGCAGTTTTGAACTAGCGTCTCTCAATGAGCAGTTCTTC. As protein: CASSFELASLNEQFF.

The V gene is TRBV5-1, the J gene TRBJ1-5; 8 bases are a match to TRBD1. The CDR3 runs to 15 residues. CDR1 is SGHRS, CDR2 YFSETQ, per germline. The trim removed 4 bases at V and 5 bases at J, leaving 8 bases unmatched. The CDR3, as DNA: TGCGCCAGCAGCCCCGGACAGGGTGCGGATCAGCCCCAGCATTTT. It translates to CASSPGQGADQPQHF.

This rearrangement joins TRBV25-1 to TRBJ2-2; D could derive from TRBD1 or TRBD2 (6 bases each). This CDR3 is built from 14 residues. Germline CDR1 MGHDK, CDR2 SYGVNS. The CDR3 DNA is TGTGCGGTGGGGGCGGAGGGGAACACCGGGGAGCTGTTTTTT. This sequence encodes CAVGAEGNTGELFF.

The chain employs TRBV18 and TRBJ1-2; D uncertain. The germline CDR1 and CDR2 sequences are KGHSH and LQKENI. Between the trimmed V and J ends, which lost 3 bases and 4 bases, there was a span of 9 bases. The CDR3 has 13 residues. This CDR3 is CASSPPAPYGYTF. CDR3 coding DNA: TGTGCCAGCTCACCTCCGGCTCCCTATGGCTACACCTTC.

J is TRBJ2-5 and V is TRBV2; the match to TRBD2 covers 10 bases. Per the germline V gene, CDR1 is SNHLY and CDR2 is FYNNEI. This CDR3 region has 17 residues. Trimming took 1 base from V and 1 from J; bases not matched to a gene: 6. The CDR3 is CASSEGGSGRAQETQYF. The CDR3 DNA follows: TGTGCCAGCAGTGAAGGGGGGAGCGGGAGGGCCCAAGAGACCCAGTACTTC.

The gene calls are TRBV28 and TRBJ2-1; D might be TRBD2 (5 bases). Trimming removed 4 bases at V and 0 bases at J, with 13 bases between. CDR3 length: 16 residues. The V gene's germline CDR1 is MDHEN and CDR2 SYDVKM. This chain's CDR3 is CASSSVVGISYNEQFF. The CDR3 region has the DNA TGTGCCAGCAGTTCTGTGGTCGGGATCTCCTACAATGAGCAGTTCTTC.

The rearrangement joins TRBV5-6 to TRBJ1-2, with D tentatively TRBD1 (5 bases). Germline V gene sequence: CDR1 SGHDT, CDR2 YYEEEE. The CDR3 spans 14 residues. V was trimmed by 4 bases and J by 8 bases, leaving 18 bases between them. The CDR3 bases are TGTGCCAGCAGCCTCATAACAGGCTTCGCGGGCTACACCTTC. Its protein product is CASSLITGFAGYTF.

The V call is TRBV18, the J call TRBJ1-3; TRBD1 is a possible D gene (5 bases). The germline CDR1 and CDR2 sequences are KGHSH and LQKENI. This CDR3 spans 15 amino acids. V was trimmed by 2 bases and J by 4 bases, leaving 12 bases between them. Here the CDR3 DNA reads TGTGCCAGCTCACCATTGGAGGGGTCAGGAAACACCATATATTTT. Residues: CASSPLEGSGNTIYF.

V usage is TRBV4-1 and J usage is TRBJ1-4; 10 nucleotides match TRBD1. This CDR3 spans 15 amino acids. Trimming cost V 8 bases and J 7 bases; bases outside gene matches: 10. Germline CDR1 is MGHRA and CDR2 is YSYEKL. The CDR3 DNA reads TGCGCCAGCCAGGGACAGGGGCCCTTGGGTGAAAAACTGTTTTTT. Amino acid sequence: CASQGQGPLGEKLFF.

V is TRBV4-1 and J is TRBJ2-2; the match to TRBD1 covers 8 bases. The CDR3 totals 15 residues. Germline CDR1 is MGHRA and CDR2 is YSYEKL. V lost 6 bases, J lost 7 bases, and 10 bases stayed unmatched. The CDR3 nucleotides read TGCGCCAGCAGTCGGCTCCAGGGGGCCGACGGGGAGCTGTTTTTT. This translates into CASSRLQGADGELFF.

The chain uses TRBV5-1 and TRBJ2-7, with D perhaps matching TRBD2 (5 bases). CDR1 is SGHRS and CDR2 is YFSETQ in the germline V gene. The CDR3 length is 16 residues. V lost 0 bases, J lost 7 bases, and 20 bases lay in between. The CDR3 loop is CASSLGNSLDPGEQYF. The CDR3 region has the DNA TGCGCCAGCAGCTTGGGGAACAGCCTAGACCCGGGAGAGCAGTACTTC. The full variable domain, its missing parts supplied by reference TRBV5-1 and TRBJ2-7, is KAGVTQTPRYLIKTRGQQVTLSCSPISGHRSVSWYQQTPGQGLQFLFEYFSETQRNKGNFPGRFSGRQFSNSRSEMNVSTLELGDSALYLCASSLGNSLDPGEQYFGPGTRLTVT.

In DNA, the CDR3 is TGTGCCAGCAAAGAGACGTTTAATGAAAAACTGTTTTTT. Protein: CASKETFNEKLFF. The chain employs TRBV2 and TRBJ1-4; no firm D call. Germline CDR1 reads SNHLY; CDR2 reads FYNNEI. The CDR3 has 13 residues. With 7 bases removed from V and 4 bases from J, the gap between germline ends came to 10 bases. The whole variable domain, remainder taken from reference TRBV2 and TRBJ1-4, is EPEVTQTPSHQVTQMGQEVILRCVPISNHLYFYWYRQILGQKVEFLVSFYNNEISEKSEIFDDQFSVERPDGSNFTLKIRSTKLEDSAMYFCASKETFNEKLFFGSGTQLSVL.

V usage is TRBV2 and J usage is TRBJ2-5; 7 bases agree with TRBD1. V lost 5 bases and J lost 5; bases outside the gene matches: 5. This CDR3 has 13 residues. Germline CDR1 reads SNHLY; CDR2 reads FYNNEI. CDR3 in DNA: TGTGCCAGCAGTTTACAGGGGATGGAGACCCAGTACTTC. Amino acid sequence: CASSLQGMETQYF.